This TCR beta chain appears in the sequencing data of a study of CD8+ T cells in alopecia areata. After isolation, RNA underwent reverse transcription to generate cDNA as the sequencing template. Profiled with immunoSEQ multiplex PCR; TCRdb holds only in-frame clones, not every one. The sample has about 120,000 clones, around 53% seen once. This sample's treatment: oral pan-JAK inhibitor, 5-10 mg twice daily. Those with alopecia areata gave lesional scalp punch biopsies and peripheral blood. This clone has just a few counts. This CDR3 is 13 amino acids long. Germline V gives CDR1 GTSNPN, CDR2 SVGIG (reference sequence). V lost 0 bases and J 2 bases, leaving 7 bases between the germline ends.

The chain uses TRBV30 and TRBJ1-2; unclear D gene. This receptor was obtained from a human donor with alopecia areata. The source material was CD4+ T cells sorted from blood, sampled at week 4, from a patient treated with tofacitinib. The CDR3 region has the DNA TGTGCCTGGAGTGTATACAGAAACTATGGCTACACCTTC. Residues: CAWSVYRNYGYTF.